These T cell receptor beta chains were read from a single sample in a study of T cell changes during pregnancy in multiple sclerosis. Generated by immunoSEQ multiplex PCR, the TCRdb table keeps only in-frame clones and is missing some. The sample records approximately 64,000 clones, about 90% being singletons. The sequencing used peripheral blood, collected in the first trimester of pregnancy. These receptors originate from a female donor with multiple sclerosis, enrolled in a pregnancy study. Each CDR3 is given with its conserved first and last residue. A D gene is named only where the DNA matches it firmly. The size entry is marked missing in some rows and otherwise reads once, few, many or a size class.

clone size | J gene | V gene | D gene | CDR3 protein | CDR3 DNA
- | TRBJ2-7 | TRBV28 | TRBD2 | CASSLYSGRRYEQYF | TGTGCCAGCAGTTTATATAGCGGGAGGAGGTACGAGCAGTACTTC
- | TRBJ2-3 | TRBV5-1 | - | CASSLEPTATDTQYF | TGCGCCAGCAGCTTGGAGCCGACAGCCACAGATACGCAGTATTTT
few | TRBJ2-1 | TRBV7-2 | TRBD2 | CASSLTSGDYNEQFF | TGTGCCAGCAGCTTGACTAGCGGGGATTACAATGAGCAGTTCTTC
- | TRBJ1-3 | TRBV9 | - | CASSVDGGGGNTIYF | TGTGCCAGCAGCGTAGATGGAGGTGGTGGAAACACCATATATTTT
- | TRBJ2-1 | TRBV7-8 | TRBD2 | CASSLEIAGGRNEQFF | TGTGCCAGCAGCTTAGAAATAGCGGGAGGAAGGAATGAGCAGTTCTTC
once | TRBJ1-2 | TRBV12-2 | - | CASRLLVPDYGYTF | TGTGCAAGTCGCTTGTTAGTTCCGGACTATGGCTACACCTTC
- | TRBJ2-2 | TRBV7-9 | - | CASLLTGSKRPNTGELFF | TGTGCCAGCCTGTTGACTGGGAGCAAAAGGCCGAACACCGGGGAGCTGTTTTTT
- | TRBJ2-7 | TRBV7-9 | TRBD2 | CASSWTSSYEQYF | TGTGCCAGCAGCTGGACTAGCTCCTACGAGCAGTACTTC
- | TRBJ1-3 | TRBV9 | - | CASSGSENTIYF | TGTGCCAGCAGCGGGAGTGAGAACACCATATATTTT
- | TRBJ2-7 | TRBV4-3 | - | CASSQDSGPSYEQYF | TGCGCCAGCAGCCAAGACAGCGGTCCCTCCTACGAGCAGTACTTC
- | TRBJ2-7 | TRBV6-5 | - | CATSPSRTAFEQYF | TGTGCCACCTCTCCCTCCCGGACAGCATTCGAGCAGTACTTC
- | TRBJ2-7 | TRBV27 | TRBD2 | CASGLRTSGSYEQYF | TGTGCCAGCGGTTTGAGGACTAGCGGCTCCTACGAGCAGTACTTC
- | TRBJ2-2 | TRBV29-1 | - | CSAAQGNTGELFF | TGCAGCGCCGCACAGGGGAACACCGGGGAGCTGTTTTTT
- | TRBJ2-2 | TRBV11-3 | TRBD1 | CASSPGDRGLHTGELFF | TGTGCCAGCAGCCCCGGGGACAGGGGGCTTCACACCGGGGAGCTGTTTTTT
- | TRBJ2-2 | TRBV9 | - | CASRPGLRGTGELFF | TGTGCCAGCAGGCCGGGACTTAGAGGTACCGGGGAGCTGTTTTTT
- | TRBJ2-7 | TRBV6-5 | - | CASSYLAGMSSYEQYF | TGTGCCAGCAGTTACTTAGCAGGGATGAGCTCCTACGAGCAGTACTTC
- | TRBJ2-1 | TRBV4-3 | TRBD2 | CASSQSTSGDYNEQFF | TGCGCCAGCAGCCAATCGACTAGCGGAGATTACAATGAGCAGTTCTTC
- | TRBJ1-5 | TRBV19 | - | CASSISGGSNQPQHF | TGTGCCAGTAGTATCTCCGGGGGTAGCAATCAGCCCCAGCATTTT
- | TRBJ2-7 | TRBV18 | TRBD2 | CASSNKSSGGLISYEQYF | TGTGCCAGCTCAAACAAGAGCTCGGGAGGGCTAATCTCCTACGAGCAGTACTTC
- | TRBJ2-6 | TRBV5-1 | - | CASSLASSGANVLTF | TGCGCCAGCAGCTTAGCATCCTCTGGGGCCAACGTCCTGACTTTC
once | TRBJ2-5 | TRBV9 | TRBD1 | CASSLDRSPQETQYF | TGTGCCAGCAGCCTGGACAGGTCCCCTCAAGAGACCCAGTACTTC
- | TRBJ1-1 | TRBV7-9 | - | CASSLVGNTEAFF | TGTGCCAGCAGCTTAGTCGGGAACACTGAAGCTTTCTTT
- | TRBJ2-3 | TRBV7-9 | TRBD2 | CASGLAGPRDTQYF | TGTGCCAGCGGGCTAGCGGGGCCCCGGGATACGCAGTATTTT
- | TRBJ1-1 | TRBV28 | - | CASSLFYTQAEAFF | TGTGCCAGCAGTTTATTTTATACGCAGGCTGAAGCTTTCTTT
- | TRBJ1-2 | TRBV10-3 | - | CAISEGNRANYGYTF | TGTGCCATCAGTGAGGGAAACAGGGCTAACTATGGCTACACCTTC
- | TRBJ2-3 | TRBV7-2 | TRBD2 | CASSLRYGGDSDTQYF | TGTGCCAGCAGCTTAAGATACGGGGGGGATTCAGATACGCAGTATTTT
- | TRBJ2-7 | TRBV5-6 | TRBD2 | CASSESGTAAYEQYF | TGTGCCAGCAGCGAAAGCGGGACGGCAGCCTACGAGCAGTACTTC
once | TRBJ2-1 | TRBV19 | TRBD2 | CASSAGTSGGNEQFF | TGTGCCAGTAGTGCCGGGACTAGCGGGGGCAATGAGCAGTTCTTC
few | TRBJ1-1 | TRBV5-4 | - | CASSLQAGTEAFF | TGTGCCAGCAGCTTGCAGGCCGGCACTGAAGCTTTCTTT
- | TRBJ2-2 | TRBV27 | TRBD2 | CASSPRAGLADTGELFF | TGTGCCAGCAGTCCAAGAGCAGGACTAGCGGACACCGGGGAGCTGTTTTTT
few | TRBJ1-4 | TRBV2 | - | CASSGYGEKLFF | TGTGCCAGCAGCGGGTACGGGGAAAAACTGTTTTTT
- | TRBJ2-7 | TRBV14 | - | CASSLGYSSSYEQYF | TGTGCCAGCAGCCTTGGGTACAGTAGCTCCTACGAGCAGTACTTC
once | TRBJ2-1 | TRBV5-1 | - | CASSGDGTSYNEQFF | TGCGCCAGCTCGGGGGACGGAACTTCCTACAATGAGCAGTTCTTC
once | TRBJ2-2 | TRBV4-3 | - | CASSHNRVIGELFF | TGCGCCAGCAGCCATAATAGAGTGATCGGGGAGCTGTTTTTT
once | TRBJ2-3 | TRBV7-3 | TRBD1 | CASSTGQGTDTQYF | TGTGCCAGCAGCACAGGACAGGGTACAGATACGCAGTATTTT
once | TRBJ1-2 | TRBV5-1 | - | CASSTEVGSPNGYTF | TGCGCCAGCAGCACCGAGGTTGGGTCTCCGAATGGCTACACCTTC
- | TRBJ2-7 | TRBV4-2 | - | CASSQVGSYEQYF | TGTGCCAGCAGCCAAGTTGGCAGCTACGAGCAGTACTTC
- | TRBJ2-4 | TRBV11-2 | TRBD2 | CASSLGAGRIAKNIQYF | TGTGCCAGCAGCTTAGGAGCGGGGAGAATAGCCAAAAACATTCAGTACTTC
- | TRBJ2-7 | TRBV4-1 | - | CASSQEASSYEQYF | TGCGCCAGCAGCCAAGAAGCTAGCTCCTACGAGCAGTACTTC
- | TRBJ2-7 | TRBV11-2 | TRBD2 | CASSLDPVAGGPSHEQYF | TGTGCCAGCAGCTTAGATCCGGTAGCGGGAGGGCCTAGCCACGAGCAGTACTTC
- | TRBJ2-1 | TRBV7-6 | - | CASSQTSYNEQFF | TGTGCCAGCAGCCAGACTAGTTACAATGAGCAGTTCTTC
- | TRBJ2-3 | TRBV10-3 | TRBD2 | CAISESVTSGITDTQYF | TGTGCCATCAGTGAGTCGGTGACTAGCGGGATCACAGATACGCAGTATTTT
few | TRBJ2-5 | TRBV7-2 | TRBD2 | CASSPRRREAQETQYF | TGTGCCAGCAGCCCGAGAAGGCGGGAGGCACAAGAGACCCAGTACTTC
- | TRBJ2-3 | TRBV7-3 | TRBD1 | CASSPGQGNTDTQYF | TGTGCCAGCAGCCCGGGACAGGGAAACACAGATACGCAGTATTTT
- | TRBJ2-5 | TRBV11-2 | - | CASSLGPRIETQYF | TGTGCCAGCAGCTTAGGGCCTAGGATTGAGACCCAGTACTTC
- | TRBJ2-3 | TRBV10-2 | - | CASSSGLGDTQYF | TGCGCCAGCAGTTCGGGTTTGGGAGATACGCAGTATTTT
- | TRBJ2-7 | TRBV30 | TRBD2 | CAWSGGWTSDPYEQYF | TGTGCCTGGAGTGGGGGGTGGACTAGCGACCCCTACGAGCAGTACTTC
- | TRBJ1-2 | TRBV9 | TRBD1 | CASTPDRAFYGYTF | TGTGCCAGCACCCCGGACAGGGCGTTCTATGGCTACACCTTC
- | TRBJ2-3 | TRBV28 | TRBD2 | CASTGTRDTQYF | TGTGCCAGCACCGGGACTAGGGATACGCAGTATTTT
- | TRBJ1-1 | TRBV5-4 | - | CASSLRLNTEAFF | TGTGCCAGCAGCCTCAGATTAAACACTGAAGCTTTCTTT
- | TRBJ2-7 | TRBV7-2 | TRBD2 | CASSSGGGYEQYF | TGTGCCAGCAGCTCTGGGGGAGGGTACGAGCAGTACTTC
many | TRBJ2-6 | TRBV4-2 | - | CASSQESGTGANVLTF | TGTGCCAGCAGCCAAGAGAGCGGAACCGGGGCCAACGTCCTGACTTTC
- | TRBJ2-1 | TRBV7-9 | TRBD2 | CASSFSGVNNEQFF | TGTGCCAGCAGCTTTAGCGGGGTAAACAATGAGCAGTTCTTC
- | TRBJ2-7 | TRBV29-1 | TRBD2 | CSVLGLAGIYEQYF | TGCAGCGTCTTAGGACTAGCGGGGATCTACGAGCAGTACTTC
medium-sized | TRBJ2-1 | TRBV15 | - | CATSRDPEVTWGNEQFF | TGTGCCACCAGCAGAGACCCGGAGGTGACTTGGGGCAATGAGCAGTTCTTC
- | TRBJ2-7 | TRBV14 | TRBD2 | CASSQTSGRGYEQYF | TGTGCCAGCAGCCAGACCAGCGGGAGGGGGTACGAGCAGTACTTC
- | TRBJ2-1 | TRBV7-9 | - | CASSLARANNEQFF | TGTGCCAGCAGCTTAGCGCGGGCCAACAATGAGCAGTTCTTC
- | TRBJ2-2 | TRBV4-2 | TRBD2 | CASSPGLDLRSTGELFF | TGTGCCAGCAGCCCCGGACTAGATTTACGATCCACCGGGGAGCTGTTTTTT
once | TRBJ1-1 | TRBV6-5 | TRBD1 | CASSEFGQGNTEAFF | TGTGCCAGCAGCGAATTCGGACAGGGAAACACTGAAGCTTTCTTT